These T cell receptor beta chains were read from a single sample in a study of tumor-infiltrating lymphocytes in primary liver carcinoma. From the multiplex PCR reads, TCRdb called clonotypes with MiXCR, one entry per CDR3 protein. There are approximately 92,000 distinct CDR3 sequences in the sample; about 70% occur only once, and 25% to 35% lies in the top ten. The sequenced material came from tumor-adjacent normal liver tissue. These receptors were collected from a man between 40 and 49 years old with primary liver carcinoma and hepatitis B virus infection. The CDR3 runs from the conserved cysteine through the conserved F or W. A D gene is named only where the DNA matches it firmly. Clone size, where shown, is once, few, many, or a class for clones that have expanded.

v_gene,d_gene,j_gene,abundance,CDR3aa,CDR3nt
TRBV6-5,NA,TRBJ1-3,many,CASSRTGGRDTIYF,TGTGCCAGCAGCCGAACGGGGGGCCGAGACACCATATATTTT
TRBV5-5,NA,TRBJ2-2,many,CASSLTVANTGELFF,TGTGCCAGCAGCTTGACAGTGGCGAACACCGGGGAGCTGTTTTTT
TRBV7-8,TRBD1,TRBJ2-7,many,CASSPMTGSDEQYF,TGTGCCAGCAGCCCTATGACAGGGAGCGACGAGCAGTACTTC
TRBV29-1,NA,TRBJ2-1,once,CSVDGKYHSEQFF,TGCAGCGTTGACGGGAAGTACCACAGTGAGCAGTTCTTC
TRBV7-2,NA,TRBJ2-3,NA,CATSSSPLRTGTDTQYF,TGTGCCACCAGCAGCTCCCCCTTGAGGACTGGCACAGATACGCAGTATTTT
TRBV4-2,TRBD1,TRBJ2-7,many,CASSQRGQSSYEQYF,TGTGCCAGCAGCCAAAGGGGGCAGAGCTCCTACGAGCAGTACTTC
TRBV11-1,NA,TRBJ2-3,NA,CANSGLVRDTQYF,TGTGCCAACAGTGGACTTGTAAGGGATACGCAGTATTTT
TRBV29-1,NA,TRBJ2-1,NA,CSAVSGTSNNEEFF,TGCAGCGCCGTCTCCGGGACAAGCAACAATGAGGAATTCTTC
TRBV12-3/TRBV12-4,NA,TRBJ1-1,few,CASSFRGEGTTKAFF,TGTGCCAGCAGTTTTAGGGGAGAGGGCACCACTAAAGCTTTCTTT
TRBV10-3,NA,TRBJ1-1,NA,CAMAGGPTEAFF,TGTGCCATGGCTGGGGGGCCCACTGAAGCTTTCTTT
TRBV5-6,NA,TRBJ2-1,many,CASSATPTDNEQFF,TGTGCCAGCAGCGCGACCCCGACAGACAATGAGCAGTTCTTC
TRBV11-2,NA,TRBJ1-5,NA,CASSLVAGSNQHQHF,TGTGCCAGCAGCTTAGTAGCAGGGAGCAATCAGCACCAGCATTTT
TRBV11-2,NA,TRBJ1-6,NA,CANSSTPGGGSTPLHF,TGTGCCAACAGCTCCACCCCAGGAGGGGGTTCGACACCTCTCCACTTT
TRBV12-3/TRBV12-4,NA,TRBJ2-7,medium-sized,CASSLHGEGNEQYF,TGTGCCAGCAGTTTACATGGAGAGGGCAACGAGCAGTACTTC
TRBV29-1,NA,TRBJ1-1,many,CSAQLRYETEAFF,TGCAGCGCCCAGTTGAGGTACGAAACTGAAGCTTTCTTT
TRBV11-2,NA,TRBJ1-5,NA,CASSLEGLAWTDTQHF,TGTGCCAGCAGCTTAGAGGGGCTAGCATGGACAGATACGCAGCATTTT
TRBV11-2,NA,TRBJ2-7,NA,CASSLMVPYEQYF,TGTGCCAGCAGCTTAATGGTCCCATACGAGCAGTACTTC
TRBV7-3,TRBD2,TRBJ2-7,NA,CASSAGLAGGEQHF,TGTGCCAGCAGCGCCGGACTAGCGGGAGGTGAGCAGCACTTC
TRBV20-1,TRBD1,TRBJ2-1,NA,CSARTGDYNEQFF,TGCAGTGCTAGGACAGGGGATTACAATGAGCAGTTCTTC
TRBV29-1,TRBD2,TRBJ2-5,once,CNVTPGTSGNEETQYF,TGCAACGTGACGCCAGGGACTAGCGGGAATGAAGAGACCCAGTATTTC
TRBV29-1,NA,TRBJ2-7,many,CSVEGGGASGEQYF,TGCAGCGTTGAAGGGGGTGGGGCCTCTGGAGAGCAGTACTTC
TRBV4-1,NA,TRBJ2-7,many,CASSLTRRDPEQYF,TGCGCCAGCAGCCTAACTCGGCGGGACCCCGAGCAGTACTTC
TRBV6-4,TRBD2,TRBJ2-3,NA,CASSDSAGGPYTQYF,TGTGCCAGCAGTGACTCAGCGGGAGGGCCGTATACGCAGTATTTT
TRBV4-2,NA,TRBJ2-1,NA,CASSQAEPHDEQFF,TGTGCCAGCAGCCAAGCGGAACCCCATGATGAGCAGTTCTTC
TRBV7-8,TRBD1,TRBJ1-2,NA,CATRWRTGNHYDYTF,TGTGCCACCAGATGGCGGACAGGGAACCACTATGACTACACCTTC
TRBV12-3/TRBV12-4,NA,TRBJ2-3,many,CASSSLSPGTGTDTQYF,TGTGCCAGCAGTTCCCTTTCTCCCGGGACGGGCACAGATACGCAGTATTTT
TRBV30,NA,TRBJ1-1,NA,CAWSADRRTEAFF,TGTGCCTGGAGTGCGGATAGGAGGACTGAAGCTTTCTTT
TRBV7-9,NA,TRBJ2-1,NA,CTSSLSQGRDEQFF,TGTACCAGCAGCTTATCCCAGGGACGGGATGAGCAGTTCTTC
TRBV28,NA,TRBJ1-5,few,CASSLGQGYRQPQHF,TGTGCCAGCAGTTTGGGGCAGGGATATCGGCAGCCCCAGCATTTT
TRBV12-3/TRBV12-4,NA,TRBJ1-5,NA,CASSLEWGQPQHF,TGTGCCAGCAGTTTAGAGTGGGGGCAGCCCCAGCATTTT
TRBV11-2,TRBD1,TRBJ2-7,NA,CASRSHSSGTAYEQYF,TGTGCCAGCAGGTCCCATTCTTCCGGGACAGCCTACGAGCAGTACTTC
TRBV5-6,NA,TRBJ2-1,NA,CANSTMIGEQFF,TGTGCCAACAGCACCATGATTGGTGAACAGTTCTTC
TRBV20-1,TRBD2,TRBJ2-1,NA,CSASDGREGLDEQFF,TGCAGTGCCTCGGACGGGAGGGAGGGCCTGGATGAGCAGTTCTTC
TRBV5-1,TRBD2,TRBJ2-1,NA,CASSFCGRTYIEQFF,TGCGCCAGCAGCTTCTGCGGGAGGACCTACATTGAGCAGTTCTTC
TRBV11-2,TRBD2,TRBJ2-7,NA,CASSQPTAGRAYEQYF,TGTGCCAGTAGCCAACCCACTGCGGGGAGGGCCTACGAGCAGTACTTC
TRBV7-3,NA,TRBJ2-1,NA,CANSFPYNEQFF,TGTGCCAACAGCTTCCCCTACAATGAGCAGTTCTTC
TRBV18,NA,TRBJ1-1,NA,CASSRAGPNTEAFF,TGTGCCAGCTCACGTGCAGGGCCGAACACTGAAGCTTTCTTT
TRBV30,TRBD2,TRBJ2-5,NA,CTWSGLGGETQYF,TGTACCTGGAGCGGACTAGGAGGAGAGACCCAGTACTTC
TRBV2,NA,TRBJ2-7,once,CASRHSQGNEQYF,TGTGCCAGCAGACATTCGCAAGGGAACGAGCAGTACTTC
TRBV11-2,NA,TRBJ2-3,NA,CACSYTDTQYF,TGCGCCTGCAGCTACACAGATACGCAGTATTTT
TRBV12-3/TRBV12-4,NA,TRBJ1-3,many,CASSLLGVVYF,TGTGCCAGCAGTTTATTGGGGGTGGTATATTTT
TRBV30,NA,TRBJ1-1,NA,CAWSIGAAEAFF,TGTGCCTGGAGTATAGGGGCAGCTGAAGCTTTCTTT
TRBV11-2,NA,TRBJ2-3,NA,CASSLGEASTDTQYF,TGTGCCAGCAGCTTAGGCGAGGCAAGCACAGATACACAGTATTTT
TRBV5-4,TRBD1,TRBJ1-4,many,CASSRDRGGEKLFF,TGTGCCAGCAGCCGGGACAGGGGCGGTGAAAAACTGTTTTTT
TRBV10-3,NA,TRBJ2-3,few,CATLPNSGTDSTDTQYF,TGTGCCACCCTTCCAAATTCCGGGACGGACAGCACAGATACGCAGTATTTT
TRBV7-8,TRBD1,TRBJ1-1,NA,CPSSFATGQVFF,TGTCCCAGCAGCTTCGCAACTGGACAGGTGTTCTTT
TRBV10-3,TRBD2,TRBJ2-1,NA,CAISEGSTGLAGVGKQFF,TGTGCCATCAGTGAGGGGAGTACCGGACTAGCGGGAGTAGGTAAGCAGTTCTTC
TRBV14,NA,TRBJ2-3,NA,CASSRGRASTDTHYF,TGTGCCAGCAGCCGAGGACGGGCTAGCACAGATACGCACTATTTT
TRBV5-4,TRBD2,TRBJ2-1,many,CASSPGGTRTNEQFF,TGTGCCAGCAGCCCCGGGGGGACTAGGACCAATGAGCAGTTCTTC
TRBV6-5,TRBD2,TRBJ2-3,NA,CASSPSGRGADTQYF,TGTGCCAGCAGCCCTAGTGGGAGGGGCGCAGATACGCAGTATTTT
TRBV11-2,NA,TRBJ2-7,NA,CASIPTSTYEQYF,TGTGCCAGCATCCCGACCAGCACCTACGAGCAGTACTTC
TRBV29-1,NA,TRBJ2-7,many,CSGVTGGEQYF,TGCAGCGGGGTCACAGGTGGCGAGCAGTACTTC
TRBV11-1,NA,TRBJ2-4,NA,CANSSGGREIQYF,TGTGCCAACAGCTCCGGGGGACGGGAAATTCAGTACTTC